A selection of T cell receptor beta chains follows, all from one sample in a study of blood T cell repertoires in COVID-19. Assay: immunoSEQ multiplex PCR; the TCRdb copy retains only in-frame clones and omits some. The sample lists about 160,000 clones, about three quarters occurring once. The sample was peripheral blood. The receptors were sampled from a man aged 55 to 69 with acute or convalescent COVID-19. The CDR3 runs from the conserved cysteine through the conserved F or W. D genes are given only for firm matches. Size is omitted from some rows. Given values are once, few, many or a class for expanded clones.

d_call	clone_size	v_call	j_call	cdr3_nt	cdr3_aa
TRBD1	-	TRBV7-9	TRBJ2-7	TGTGCCAGCAGCCCTCGGGACAGGGGATACGAGCAGTACTTC	CASSPRDRGYEQYF
TRBD1	-	TRBV13	TRBJ1-2	TGTGCCAGCAGCTTTGGGCAGGGGGGTAGTGGCTACACCTTC	CASSFGQGGSGYTF
-	-	TRBV30	TRBJ1-1	TGTGCCTGGAGTGTAGGGGTTCGAACTGAAGCTTTCTTT	CAWSVGVRTEAFF
TRBD1	few	TRBV5-4	TRBJ1-2	TGTGCCAGCAGCTCGGACAGGGAAAACTATGGCTACACCTTC	CASSSDRENYGYTF
TRBD1	-	TRBV7-3	TRBJ2-1	TGTGCCAGCAGCCCCGGGACAGGGGGTTTAGATGAGCAGTTCTTC	CASSPGTGGLDEQFF
TRBD1	-	TRBV28	TRBJ1-6	TGTGCCAGCAGGGTACTCGGAGGACAGGGGTCCAATTCACCCCTCCACTTT	CASRVLGGQGSNSPLHF
TRBD1	-	TRBV2	TRBJ1-2	TGTGCCAGCAGTGAACAGGGGGGCTTCTATGGCTACACCTTC	CASSEQGGFYGYTF
-	few	TRBV10-3	TRBJ1-1	TGTGCCATCAGTGCACCGGGACAGAACACTGAAGCTTTCTTT	CAISAPGQNTEAFF
TRBD1	-	TRBV28	TRBJ1-1	TGTGCCAGCAGTCCCCAGACAGGGAGGAACACTGAAGCTTTCTTT	CASSPQTGRNTEAFF
TRBD1	-	TRBV5-4	TRBJ2-4	TGTGCCAGCAGCTCTCCGGGACAGGGATACGGCATTCAGTACTTC	CASSSPGQGYGIQYF
TRBD1	-	TRBV4-1	TRBJ1-4	TGCGCCAGCTCCGGGACAGTCAATGAAAAACTGTTTTTT	CASSGTVNEKLFF
-	-	TRBV19	TRBJ2-6	TGTGCCAGTCGGGATCGCTCTGGGGCCAACGTCCTGACTTTC	CASRDRSGANVLTF
TRBD1	-	TRBV4-1	TRBJ1-1	TGCGCCAGCAGCCAGCCGGACAGGGCCACTGAAGCTTTCTTT	CASSQPDRATEAFF
TRBD1	-	TRBV19	TRBJ1-1	TGTGCCAGTAGTATACGACAGGGGGCGGGTGAAGCTTTCTTT	CASSIRQGAGEAFF
-	-	TRBV19	TRBJ2-1	TGTGCCAGTAAACCTCAGTTAGGGAGCTCCTACAATGAGCAGTTCTTC	CASKPQLGSSYNEQFF
TRBD1	-	TRBV7-9	TRBJ2-1	TGTGCCAGCAGACGCCGGGACAGGGGGGATCATGAGCAGTTCTTC	CASRRRDRGDHEQFF
-	-	TRBV7-9	TRBJ1-2	TGTGCCAGCAGCCCAGTCCTGGGAGGGGGCTACACCTTC	CASSPVLGGGYTF
-	-	TRBV3-1/TRBV3-2	TRBJ2-5	TGTGCCAGCAGCACTTGGACTGGACAAGAGACCCAGTACTTC	CASSTWTGQETQYF
-	-	TRBV10-3	TRBJ2-1	TGTGCCATCAGTGAAAGGGGATATGAGCAGTTCTTC	CAISERGYEQFF
TRBD1	-	TRBV18	TRBJ1-5	TGTGCCAGCTCACGCACAGGGGCGGGGCAGCCCCAGCATTTT	CASSRTGAGQPQHF
-	-	TRBV12-3/TRBV12-4	TRBJ1-4	TGTGCCAGCAGCTCGACAGAGAATGAAAAACTGTTTTTT	CASSSTENEKLFF
-	few	TRBV6-5	TRBJ1-2	TGTGCCAGCAGTTACGCGTCAAACAGGGTGGACTACACCTTC	CASSYASNRVDYTF